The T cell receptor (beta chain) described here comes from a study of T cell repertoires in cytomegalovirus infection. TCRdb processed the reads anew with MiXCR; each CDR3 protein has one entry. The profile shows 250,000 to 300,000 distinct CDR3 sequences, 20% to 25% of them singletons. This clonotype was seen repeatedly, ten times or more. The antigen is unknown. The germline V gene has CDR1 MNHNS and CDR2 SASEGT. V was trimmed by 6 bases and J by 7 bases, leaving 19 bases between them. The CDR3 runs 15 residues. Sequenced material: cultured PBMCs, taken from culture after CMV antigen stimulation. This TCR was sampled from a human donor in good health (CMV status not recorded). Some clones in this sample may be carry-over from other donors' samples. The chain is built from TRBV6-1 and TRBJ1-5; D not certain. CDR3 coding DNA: TGTGCCAGCAGCCGCGGGCATGACGGCGGGCAGCCCCAGCATTTT. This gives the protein CASSRGHDGGQPQHF.